This entry describes one TCR beta chain. With a much larger clone just one base away, this may be a read error. TCRdb fed the 5' RACE reads into MiXCR, producing one record per CDR3 protein. This sample has roughly 170,000 distinct CDR3 sequences, with roughly a fifth found just once. The germline gives CDR1 ENHRY, CDR2 SYGVKD. The CDR3 extends over 14 amino acids. This entry is derived from a study of T-cell memory formation after mild COVID-19. Sequencing was performed on PBMCs or a T cell subset sorted from them (not recorded which). The chain uses TRBV10-3 and TRBJ1-2; D not certain. This clonotype originated in an adult woman who had mild COVID-19 (a few samples of this study predate the infection). Cell type and time point are not known. CDR3: CAISEILGYYSYTF. As DNA, the CDR3 is TGTGCCATCAGTGAGATCCTTGGATACTATAGCTACACCTTC.